This T cell receptor beta chain was observed in a study of blood T cell repertoires in COVID-19. Study overall: Both acute and convalescent COVID-19 samples were obtained from the United States, Italy and Spain. In each case, the material was cDNA or gDNA derived from T cells, B-cell-depleted T cells, or PBMCs.

Measured with immunoSEQ multiplex PCR; TCRdb has only the in-frame clones, and not every one. The sample includes approximately 300,000 clones, more than 85% of them seen just once. Germline V gene lookup returns CDR1 SGHTA and CDR2 FQGTGA. This CDR3 spans 13 amino acids. On this clone: A read error may account for a junction end that differs from germline.

Among Cohort 3 donors, those recovered had two negative PCRs, clearance, or symptom resolution. The chain carries TRBV7-3 and TRBJ2-5, with D unclear. The TCR comes from a woman in her 30s who had recovered from COVID-19. The sample taken for sequencing was PBMCs or T cells enriched from blood (not recorded which). For the CDR3, the DNA is TGTGCCAGCAGCCCAACAGTACAAGAGCCCCAGTACTTC. Encoded protein: CASSPTVQEPQYF.